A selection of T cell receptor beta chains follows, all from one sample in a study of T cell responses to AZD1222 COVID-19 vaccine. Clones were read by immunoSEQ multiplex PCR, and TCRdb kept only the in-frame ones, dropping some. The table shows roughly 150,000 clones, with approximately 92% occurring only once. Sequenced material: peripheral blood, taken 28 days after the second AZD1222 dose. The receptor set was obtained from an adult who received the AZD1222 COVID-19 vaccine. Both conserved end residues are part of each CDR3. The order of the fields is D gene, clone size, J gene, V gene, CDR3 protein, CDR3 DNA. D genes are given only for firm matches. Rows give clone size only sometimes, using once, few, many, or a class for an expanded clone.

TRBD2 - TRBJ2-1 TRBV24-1 CATSDAGLAHNEQFF TGTGCCACCAGTGACGCAGGACTAGCGCACAATGAGCAGTTCTTC
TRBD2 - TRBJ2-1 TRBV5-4 CASSLGLAGGPDNEQFF TGTGCCAGCAGCTTGGGACTAGCGGGAGGGCCTGACAATGAGCAGTTCTTC
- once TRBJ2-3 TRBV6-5 CASRHTDTQYF TGTGCCAGCAGGCACACAGATACGCAGTATTTT
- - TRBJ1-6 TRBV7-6 CASSLTGGGWNSPLHF TGTGCCAGCAGCTTAACAGGAGGGGGGTGGAATTCACCCCTCCACTTT
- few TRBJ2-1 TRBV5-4 CASSLGGGGQYNEQFF TGTGCCAGCAGCTTGGGCGGTGGGGGGCAATACAATGAGCAGTTCTTC
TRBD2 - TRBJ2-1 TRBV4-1 CASSPGTRTPNEQFF TGCGCCAGCAGCCCCGGGACTAGGACCCCCAATGAGCAGTTCTTC
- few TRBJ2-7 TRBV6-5 CASSHGQLTYEQYF TGTGCCAGCAGCCACGGGCAGTTAACCTACGAGCAGTACTTC
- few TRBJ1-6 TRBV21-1 CASSLPGGAPPSSYNSPLHF TGTGCCAGCAGCCTTCCCGGAGGAGCCCCGCCAAGCTCCTATAATTCACCCCTCCACTTT
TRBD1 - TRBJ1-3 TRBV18 CASSPVTGGGNTIYF TGTGCCAGCTCACCAGTGACAGGGGGTGGAAACACCATATATTTT
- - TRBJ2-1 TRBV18 CASSPLGEDEQFF TGTGCCAGCTCACCCTTGGGGGAGGATGAGCAGTTCTTC
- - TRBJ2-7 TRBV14 CASSQAYEQYF TGTGCCAGCAGCCAAGCCTACGAGCAGTACTTC
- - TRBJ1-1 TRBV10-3 CAIRRGDGHTEAFF TGTGCCATCCGACGCGGAGACGGACACACTGAAGCTTTCTTT
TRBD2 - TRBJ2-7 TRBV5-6 CASSPGLAGSKYF TGTGCCAGCAGCCCGGGACTAGCGGGGTCCAAGTACTTC
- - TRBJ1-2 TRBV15 CATSRESTASYGYTF TGTGCCACCAGCAGAGAATCCACAGCATCCTATGGCTACACCTTC
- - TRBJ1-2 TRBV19 CASSGQVGYGYTF TGTGCCAGTAGTGGGCAGGTCGGCTATGGCTACACCTTC
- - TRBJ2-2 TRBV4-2 CASSQDLVPNTGELFF TGTGCCAGCAGCCAAGATCTGGTCCCTAACACCGGGGAGCTGTTTTTT
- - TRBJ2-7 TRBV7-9 CASSLAAGELMEQYF TGTGCCAGCAGCTTAGCGGCAGGGGAGCTAATGGAGCAGTACTTC
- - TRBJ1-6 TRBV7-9 CASSLLGDGNSPLHF TGTGCCAGCAGCTTACTTGGGGACGGCAATTCACCCCTCCACTTT
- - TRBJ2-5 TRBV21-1 CASSKALSPRGLQETQYF TGTGCCAGCAGCAAAGCGCTTAGTCCCAGGGGACTCCAAGAGACCCAGTACTTC
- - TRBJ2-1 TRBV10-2 CASSYLWFEQFF TGCGCCAGCAGTTATCTATGGTTTGAGCAGTTCTTC
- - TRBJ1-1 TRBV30 CAWSRLENTEAFF TGTGCCTGGAGTCGTCTGGAGAACACTGAAGCTTTCTTT
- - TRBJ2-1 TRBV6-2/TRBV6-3 CASSSYVSYNEQFF TGTGCCAGCAGCTCGTACGTCTCCTACAATGAGCAGTTCTTC
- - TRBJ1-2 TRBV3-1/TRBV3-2 CASTAGGGNYGYTF TGTGCCAGCACCGCCGGGGGGGGTAACTATGGCTACACCTTC
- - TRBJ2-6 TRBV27 CASSPKDSGANVLTF TGTGCCAGCAGTCCCAAAGACTCTGGGGCCAACGTCCTGACTTTC
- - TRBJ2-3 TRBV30 CAWSTSAFSTDTQYF TGTGCCTGGAGTACGAGTGCGTTTAGCACAGATACGCAGTATTTT
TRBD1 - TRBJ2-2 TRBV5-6 CASSFAGTGGTGELFF TGTGCCAGCAGCTTTGCCGGGACAGGGGGCACCGGGGAGCTGTTTTTT
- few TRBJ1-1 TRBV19 CASSIGFRGPRTEAFF TGTGCCAGTAGTATAGGATTCAGGGGCCCCAGGACTGAAGCTTTCTTT
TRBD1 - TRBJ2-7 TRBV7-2 CASSLNIGQGINEQYF TGTGCCAGCAGCTTAAATATCGGACAGGGTATCAACGAGCAGTACTTC
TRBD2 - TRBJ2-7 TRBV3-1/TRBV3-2 CASSWTSGIYEQYF TGTGCCAGCAGCTGGACTAGCGGGATTTACGAGCAGTACTTC
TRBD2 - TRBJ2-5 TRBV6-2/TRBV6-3 CASSYSVAGVRETQYF TGTGCCAGCAGTTACAGCGTAGCGGGAGTACGAGAGACCCAGTACTTC
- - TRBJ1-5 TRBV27 CASSLEANQPQHF TGTGCCAGCAGTTTAGAAGCGAATCAGCCCCAGCATTTT
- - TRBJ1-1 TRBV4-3 CASSQDLYKNTEAFF TGCGCCAGCAGCCAAGATTTGTACAAGAACACTGAAGCTTTCTTT
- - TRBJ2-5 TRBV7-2 CASSLAGPAFETQYF TGTGCCAGCAGCTTAGCAGGGCCGGCGTTTGAGACCCAGTACTTC
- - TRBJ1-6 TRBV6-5 CASSRGGDNSPLHF TGTGCCAGCAGTAGGGGGGGGGATAATTCACCCCTCCACTTT
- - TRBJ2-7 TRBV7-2 CASRKGGSYEQYF TGTGCCAGCAGAAAAGGGGGCTCCTACGAGCAGTACTTC
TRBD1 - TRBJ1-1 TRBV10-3 CAISDRGGTEAFF TGTGCCATCAGTGACAGGGGGGGCACTGAAGCTTTCTTT
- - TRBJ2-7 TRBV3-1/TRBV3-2 CASSQERTYEQYF TGTGCCAGCAGCCAAGAGAGGACCTACGAGCAGTACTTC
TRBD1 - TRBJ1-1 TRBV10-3 CAIRGTGIEAFF TGTGCCATCAGAGGGACAGGGATTGAAGCTTTCTTT
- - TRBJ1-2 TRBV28 CASTPLGYGYTF TGTGCCAGCACCCCTTTGGGCTATGGCTACACCTTC
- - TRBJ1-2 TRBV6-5 CASSYSRSALIGYTF TGTGCCAGCAGTTACTCAAGGTCAGCACTGATAGGCTACACCTTC
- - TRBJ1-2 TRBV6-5 CASSPSGLGYGYTF TGTGCCAGCAGTCCCAGTGGGCTTGGCTATGGCTACACCTTC
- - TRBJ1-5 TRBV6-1 CASSERSIQVRSNQPQHF TGTGCCAGCAGCGAAAGGTCCATTCAGGTTAGAAGCAATCAGCCCCAGCATTTT
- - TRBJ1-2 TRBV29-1 CSVASQTNYGYTF TGCAGCGTTGCCAGTCAAACTAACTATGGCTACACCTTC
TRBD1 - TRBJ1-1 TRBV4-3 CASSPSGQFTEAFF TGCGCCAGCAGCCCCTCGGGACAGTTCACTGAAGCTTTCTTT
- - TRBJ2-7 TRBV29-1 CSVEDGEKGSYEQYF TGCAGCGTTGAAGACGGCGAGAAGGGCTCCTACGAGCAGTACTTC
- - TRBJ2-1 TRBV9 CASSVRESLYNEQFF TGTGCCAGCAGCGTACGGGAGAGCCTCTACAATGAGCAGTTCTTC
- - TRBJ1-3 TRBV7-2 CASVSSGNTIYF TGTGCCAGCGTGTCCTCTGGAAACACCATATATTTT
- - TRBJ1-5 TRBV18 CASSPGVGPSAQHF TGTGCCAGCTCACCAGGGGTCGGCCCTTCGGCCCAGCATTTT
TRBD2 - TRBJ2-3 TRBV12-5 CASALGGSTDTQYF TGTGCTAGTGCCCTCGGGGGGAGCACAGATACGCAGTATTTT
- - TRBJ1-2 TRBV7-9 CASSLYNYGYTF TGTGCCAGCAGCTTATATAACTATGGCTACACCTTC